This TCR beta chain appears in the sequencing data of a study of monozygotic twins with inflammatory bowel disease. The study's findings and limits: Treatment differences in immunosuppression may have added variability to the repertoires of patients.

TCRdb re-called the 5' RACE reads; every CDR3 protein appears as one record, without DNA. The table for this sample gives about 160,000 distinct CDR3 sequences. About this clonotype: The antigen is not known.

The germline gives CDR1 SGHRS, CDR2 YFSETQ. The CDR3 has 15 amino acids. Sequenced: blood. This chain joins TRBV5-1 and TRBJ2-3; TCRdb's D gene call, TRBD2, goes unchecked for lack of DNA. The receptor's source is a human donor with ulcerative colitis or Crohn's disease, or a healthy co-twin of an affected twin (not recorded which). The CDR3 sequence is CASNAGVLRTDTQYF.